The source of this T cell receptor beta chain is a study of cytomegalovirus exposure and HLA in healthy donors. Amplification used 60 Vbeta primers and 13 Jbeta primers. Clones were read by immunoSEQ multiplex PCR, and TCRdb kept only the in-frame ones, dropping some. The sample comprises 150,000 to 200,000 clones, 75% to 85% of which are singletons, and 0.96% rests with the top ten. Losses at the gene ends were 6 bases for V and 0 bases for J; bases not matched to a gene: 5. The germline V gene encodes CDR1 MDHEN and CDR2 SYDVKM. CDR3 length equals 16 residues. V is TRBV28 and J is TRBJ2-6; the match to TRBD1 covers 7 bases. The source of this sequence is a girl aged 2-9 years in good health and CMV-seropositive. The sequenced sample consisted of PBMCs. The CDR3 sequence: CASSWDRLSGANVLTF. Written as DNA, the CDR3 is TGTGCCAGCAGCTGGGACAGACTCTCTGGGGCCAACGTCCTGACTTTC. The entire variable domain, with the rest obtained from reference TRBV28 and TRBJ2-6, is as follows: DVKVTQSSRYLVKRTGEKVFLECVQDMDHENMFWYRQDPGLGLRLIYFSYDVKMKEKGDIPEGYSVSREKKERFSLILESASTNQTSMYLCASSWDRLSGANVLTFGAGSRLTVL.